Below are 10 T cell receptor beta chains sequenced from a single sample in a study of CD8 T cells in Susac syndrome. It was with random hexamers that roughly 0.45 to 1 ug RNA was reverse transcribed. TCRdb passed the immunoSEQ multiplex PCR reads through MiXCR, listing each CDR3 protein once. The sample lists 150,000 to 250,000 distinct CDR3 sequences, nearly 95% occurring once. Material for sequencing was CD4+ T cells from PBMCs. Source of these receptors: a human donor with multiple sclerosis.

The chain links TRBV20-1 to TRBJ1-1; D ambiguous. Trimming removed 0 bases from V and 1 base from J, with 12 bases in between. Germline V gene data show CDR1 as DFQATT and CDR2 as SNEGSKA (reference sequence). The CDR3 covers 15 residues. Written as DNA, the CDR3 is TGCAGTGCTAGAGATAGTAGGAAGGGGAACACTGAAGCTTTCTTT. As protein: CSARDSRKGNTEAFF.

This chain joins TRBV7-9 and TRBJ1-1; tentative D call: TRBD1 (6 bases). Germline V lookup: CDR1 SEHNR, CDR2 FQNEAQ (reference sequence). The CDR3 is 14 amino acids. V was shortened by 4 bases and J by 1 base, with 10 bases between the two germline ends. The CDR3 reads CASSSQGRNTEAFF. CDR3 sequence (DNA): TGTGCCAGCAGCTCCCAGGGGAGGAACACTGAAGCTTTCTTT.

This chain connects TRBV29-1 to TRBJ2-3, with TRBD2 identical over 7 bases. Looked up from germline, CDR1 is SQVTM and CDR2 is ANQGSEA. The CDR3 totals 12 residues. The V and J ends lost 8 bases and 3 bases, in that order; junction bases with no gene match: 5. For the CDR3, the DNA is TGCAGCTCCCGGACTAGTACAGATACGCAGTATTTT. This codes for CSSRTSTDTQYF.

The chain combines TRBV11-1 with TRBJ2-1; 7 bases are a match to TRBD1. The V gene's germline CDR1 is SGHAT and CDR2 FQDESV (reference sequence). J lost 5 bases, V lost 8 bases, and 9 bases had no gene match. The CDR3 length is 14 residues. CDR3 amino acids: CASSGQYGHNEQFF. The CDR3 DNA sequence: TGTGCCAGCTCGGGACAGTATGGACACAATGAGCAGTTCTTC.

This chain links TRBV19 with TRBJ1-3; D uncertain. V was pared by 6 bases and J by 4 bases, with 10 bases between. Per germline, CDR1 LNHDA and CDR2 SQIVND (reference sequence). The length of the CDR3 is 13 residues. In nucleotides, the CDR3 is TGTGCCAGTAGCCGACTTGAAGGAAACACCATATATTTT. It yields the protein CASSRLEGNTIYF.

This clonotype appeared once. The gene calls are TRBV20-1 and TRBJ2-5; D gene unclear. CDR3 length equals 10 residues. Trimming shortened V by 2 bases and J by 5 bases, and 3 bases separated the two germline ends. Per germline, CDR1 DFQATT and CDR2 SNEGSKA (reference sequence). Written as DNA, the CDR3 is TGCAGTGCTAGATTGGAGACCCAGTACTTC. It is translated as CSARLETQYF.

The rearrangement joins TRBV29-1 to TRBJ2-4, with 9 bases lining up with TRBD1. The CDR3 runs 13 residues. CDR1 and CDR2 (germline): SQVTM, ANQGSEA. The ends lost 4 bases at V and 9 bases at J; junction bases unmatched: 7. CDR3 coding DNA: TGCAGCGTTGTGGGGACAGGGATCGGCATTCAGTACTTC. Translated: CSVVGTGIGIQYF.

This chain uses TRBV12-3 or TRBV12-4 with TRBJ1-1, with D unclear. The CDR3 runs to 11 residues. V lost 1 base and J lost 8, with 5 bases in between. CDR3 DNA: TGTGCCAGCAGTTTAGTGGGGGAAGCTTTCTTT. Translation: CASSLVGEAFF.

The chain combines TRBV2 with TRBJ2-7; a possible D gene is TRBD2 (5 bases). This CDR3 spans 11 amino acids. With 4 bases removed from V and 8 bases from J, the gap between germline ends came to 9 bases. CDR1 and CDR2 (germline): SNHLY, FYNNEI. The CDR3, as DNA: TGTGCCAGCAGTGTTTCGGGGAAGCAGTACTTC. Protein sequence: CASSVSGKQYF.

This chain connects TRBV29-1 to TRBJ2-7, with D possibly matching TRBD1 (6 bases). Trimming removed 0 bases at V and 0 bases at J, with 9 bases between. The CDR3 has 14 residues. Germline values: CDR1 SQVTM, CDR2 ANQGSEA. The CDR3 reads CSVEETGSSYEQYF. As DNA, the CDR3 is TGCAGCGTTGAAGAAACAGGGAGCTCCTACGAGCAGTACTTC.